These 27 T cell receptor beta chains originate from one sample sequenced in a study of T cell repertoires in cytomegalovirus infection. TCRdb passed the reads through MiXCR, listing each CDR3 protein once. The sample gives some 400,000 distinct CDR3 sequences, approximately 33% of which show up once; roughly 15% is in the top ten. Material for sequencing was PBMCs. These receptors originate from a human donor in good health (CMV status not recorded). Some clones in this sample may be carry-over from other donors' samples.

This clonotype was recorded at least ten times. J is TRBJ2-3 and V is TRBV7-2, with D perhaps matching TRBD2 (6 bases). The germline V and J ends were trimmed by 7 bases and 5 bases, with 19 bases remaining between them. This CDR3 is 15 amino acids long. Germline values: CDR1 SGHTA, CDR2 FQGNSA. The CDR3 bases are TGTGCCAGCAATCGAGGCGGGAAAAGAGGAGATACGCAGTATTTT. This codes for CASNRGGKRGDTQYF.

The J gene is TRBJ2-2, the V gene TRBV14; 8 nucleotides align to TRBD2. Germline V gene lookup returns CDR1 SGHDN and CDR2 FVKESK. The CDR3 has 15 residues. V shed 5 bases and J 9 bases; nucleotides not matched to a gene: 11. The DNA of the CDR3 is TGTGCCAGCAGCAAGCTCTATAGCGGGACCTGGGAGCTGTTTTTT. Translating it yields CASSKLYSGTWELFF. Together with reference TRBV14 and TRBJ2-2, the CDR3 gives the full variable domain: EAGVTQFPSHSVIEKGQTVTLRCDPISGHDNLYWYRRVMGKEIKFLLHFVKESKQDESGMPNNRFLAERTGGTYSTLKVQPAELEDSGVYFCASSKLYSGTWELFFGEGSRLTVL.

Comments on this clonotype: Just one base apart from a much larger clone, this may be a read error. The chain uses TRBV4-1 and TRBJ2-1; 9 nucleotides match TRBD2. The CDR3 loop spans 14 amino acids. The germline CDR1 and CDR2 sequences are MGHRA and YSYEKL. The CDR3 bases are TGCACCAGCAGCCGTCAGCGGGGGGACAATGAGCAGTTCTTC. Translating it yields CTSSRQRGDNEQFF.

J is TRBJ2-3 and V is TRBV20-1; 11 nucleotides line up with TRBD2. Germline loops: CDR1 DFQATT, CDR2 SNEGSKA (reference sequence). Trimming cost V 6 bases and J 5 bases; bases outside gene matches: 10. The CDR3 spans 15 residues. The CDR3 bases are TGCAGTGCAACCCATAGCGGGGGGGCCGAAGATACGCAGTATTTT. Its protein is CSATHSGGAEDTQYF.

Concerning this clonotype itself: This may come from a read error, since a much larger clone is one base off. This chain connects TRBV7-2 to TRBJ1-5; maybe TRBD1 (6 bases). CDR3 length equals 14 residues. The V gene lost 2 bases and the J gene lost 6 bases, with 11 bases spanning the gap. The V gene's germline CDR1 is SGHTA and CDR2 FQGNSA. This chain's CDR3 is CTSSLLAGAQPQHF. The CDR3 DNA sequence: TGTACCAGCAGCTTATTGGCAGGGGCTCAGCCCCAGCATTTT.

This clonotype was found a few times. V and J are TRBV6-2 or TRBV6-3 and TRBJ1-1, with D possibly TRBD1 on 6 matching bases. The CDR3 sequence is 19 residues long. V was cut by 7 bases and J by 0 bases, with 27 bases left in between. Germline-derived CDR1 and CDR2 are MNHEY and SVGEGT. CDR3 sequence: CASILRTTKTGGLNTEAFF. The CDR3 DNA reads TGTGCCAGCATCCTCCGCACCACAAAGACAGGCGGTTTGAACACTGAAGCTTTCTTT.

This clonotype has only a few counts. The chain combines TRBV20-1 with TRBJ2-7; D possibly corresponds to TRBD1 (5 bases). The CDR3 covers 13 residues. The germline V and J ends were trimmed by 1 base and 4 bases, with 11 bases remaining between them. CDR1 is DFQATT and CDR2 is SNEGSKA in the germline V gene (reference sequence). The CDR3 nucleotides read TGCAGTGCTAGAGGGGGCCCTATATACGAGCAGTACTTC. This codes for CSARGGPIYEQYF.

About this clonotype itself: One junction end does not reproduce the germline sequence, and a read error may be involved. The chain is built from TRBV27 and TRBJ1-4; 8 positions match TRBD1. Per the germline V gene, CDR1 is MNHEY and CDR2 is SMNVEV (reference sequence). The CDR3 extends over 17 amino acids. The CDR3 reads CACSLWNFTGQAEKLFF. CDR3 coding DNA: TGTGCCTGCAGTTTATGGAATTTTACGGGACAGGCCGAAAAACTGTTTTTT.

Turning to this clonotype: This clone may be a read error of a much larger clone one base away. The V call is TRBV7-6, the J call TRBJ2-1; D perhaps matches TRBD2 (6 bases). Trimming left V 6 bases short and J 4 bases short, with 13 bases between. CDR1 is SGHVS, CDR2 FNYEAQ, per germline. The CDR3 extends over 14 amino acids. The CDR3 DNA follows: TGTGCCAGCAGAGCGAACGGGGGTTACAATGAGCAGTTCTTC. It specifies CASRANGGYNEQFF.

There are a few counts of this clonotype. The CDR3 DNA is TGTGCCAGCAGCTTGGGGTTTAGAAGAGGGTTCTTC. Translating it yields CASSLGFRRGFF. The chain uses TRBV7-9 and TRBJ2-1; D unresolved. Germline assignment: CDR1 SEHNR and CDR2 FQNEAQ (reference sequence). The ends were cut back, 3 bases at V and 15 bases at J, with 15 bases in the middle. The CDR3 has 12 amino acids.

This clonotype has at least ten counts. This rearrangement joins TRBV7-2 to TRBJ1-6; a weak D match, TRBD1 (5 bases). The CDR3 totals 15 residues. V lost 5 bases, J lost 3 bases, and 11 bases lay in between. Germline CDR1 is SGHTA and CDR2 is FQGNSA. The CDR3 is CASSPSGGYNSPLHF. The DNA of the CDR3 is TGTGCCAGCAGCCCCAGTGGGGGCTATAATTCACCCCTCCACTTT. Full variable domain (rest looked up from reference TRBV7-2 and TRBJ1-6): GAGVSQSPSNKVTEKGKDVELRCDPISGHTALYWYRQSLGQGLEFLIYFQGNSAPDKSGLPSDRFSAERTGGSVSTLTIQRTQQEDSAVYLCASSPSGGYNSPLHFGNGTRLTVT.

A few counts support this clonotype. V and J are TRBV7-3 and TRBJ2-1; 9 positions match TRBD1. J lost 15 bases, V lost 4 bases, and 7 bases had no gene match. Per germline, CDR1 SGHTA and CDR2 FQGTGA. The CDR3 has 12 residues. The CDR3 DNA sequence: TGTGCCAGCAGCTATACAGGGGGCCAGCGGTTCTTC. Its protein product is CASSYTGGQRFF.

The gene calls are TRBV7-2 and TRBJ2-7, with D possibly matching TRBD1 (6 bases). Trimming shortened V by 4 bases and J by 4 bases, and 20 bases separated the two germline ends. Germline lookup yields CDR1 SGHTA and CDR2 FQGNSA. There are 16 residues in the CDR3. The CDR3 is CASSSPQGERLYEQYF. CDR3 bases: TGTGCCAGCAGCTCCCCACAGGGAGAACGATTATACGAGCAGTACTTC.

This clonotype was seen many times. The chain carries TRBV7-2 and TRBJ1-1; TRBD1 is a possible D gene (6 bases). Trimming shortened V by 2 bases and J by 5 bases, and 15 bases separated the two germline ends. This CDR3 is built from 15 residues. Germline V CDR1 and CDR2: SGHTA, FQGNSA. This chain's CDR3 is CASSLMGGAGTEAFF. The CDR3 coding sequence is TGTGCCAGCAGCTTAATGGGGGGCGCAGGGACTGAAGCTTTCTTT. Complete variable domain (other parts from reference TRBV7-2 and TRBJ1-1): GAGVSQSPSNKVTEKGKDVELRCDPISGHTALYWYRQSLGQGLEFLIYFQGNSAPDKSGLPSDRFSAERTGGSVSTLTIQRTQQEDSAVYLCASSLMGGAGTEAFFGQGTRLTVV.

This clonotype was counted at least ten times. The chain links TRBV7-9 to TRBJ1-6; 8 positions agree with TRBD1. The CDR3 length is 16 residues. J was trimmed by 9 bases and V by 3 bases; bases with no gene match: 10. Germline CDR1 is SEHNR and CDR2 is FQNEAQ (reference sequence). The CDR3 bases are TGTGCCAGCAGCTTGGACCGGGACAGGTTTCGTTCACCCCTCCACTTT. Its protein product is CASSLDRDRFRSPLHF.

Only a few counts were recorded for this clonotype. CDR3 amino acids: CASSYKKAQGNQPQHF. CDR3 nucleotides: TGTGCCAGCAGTTACAAAAAGGCCCAGGGAAATCAGCCCCAGCATTTT. V usage is TRBV6-2 or TRBV6-3 and J usage is TRBJ1-5; D is possibly TRBD1 (5 bases). V lost 2 bases and J lost 4, with 15 bases in between. This CDR3 is 16 amino acids long. In germline, CDR1 is MNHEY, CDR2 SVGEGT.

The CDR3 loop is CASSSAGGRKETQYF. CDR3 in DNA: TGTGCCAGCAGTTCTGCCGGAGGCAGAAAAGAGACCCAGTACTTC. The rearrangement joins TRBV28 to TRBJ2-5, with a tentative D call TRBD2 (5 bases). There are 15 residues in the CDR3. Germline loops: CDR1 MDHEN, CDR2 SYDVKM. The V gene lost 4 bases and the J gene lost 3 bases, with 15 bases spanning the gap.

The chain employs TRBV4-3 and TRBJ2-7; the match to TRBD1 covers 9 bases. V lost 4 bases to trimming and J lost 4 bases; unmatched junction nucleotides: 8. The CDR3 has 15 residues. Per germline, CDR1 LGHNA and CDR2 YSLEER. CDR3 amino acids: CASSRGQGVRYEQYF. CDR3 in DNA: TGCGCCAGCAGCCGGGGACAGGGAGTTCGGTACGAGCAGTACTTC.

This chain uses TRBV19 with TRBJ2-3; D possibly corresponds to TRBD2 (5 bases). Per germline, CDR1 LNHDA and CDR2 SQIVND (reference sequence). The length of the CDR3 is 15 residues. Deletions cut 3 bases from V and 2 bases from J, with 12 bases between. The chain's CDR3 is CASSIRGTPTDTQYF. CDR3 DNA sequence: TGTGCCAGTAGTATTCGGGGAACGCCCACAGATACGCAGTATTTT.

This rearrangement joins TRBV11-1 to TRBJ2-5, with D perhaps TRBD1 (6 bases). Trimming removed 0 bases from V and 7 bases from J, with 15 bases in between. The germline V gene encodes CDR1 SGHAT and CDR2 FQDESV (reference sequence). There are 15 residues in the CDR3. CDR3 region: CASSLAPGLGATQYF. Written as DNA, the CDR3 is TGTGCCAGCAGCTTAGCGCCGGGGTTGGGGGCGACCCAGTACTTC.

V is TRBV6-2 or TRBV6-3 and J is TRBJ2-7; 9 bases line up with TRBD2. The CDR3 covers 15 residues. CDR1 is MNHEY and CDR2 is SVGEGT in the germline V gene. V was clipped by 4 bases and J by 9 bases; unmatched bases: 13. CDR3: CASSSPGLARLGQYF. DNA of the CDR3: TGTGCCAGCAGTTCCCCTGGACTAGCGCGGTTGGGGCAGTACTTC.

This CDR3 reads CASSPGNGESDEQYF. The CDR3, as DNA: TGTGCCAGCAGCCCAGGGAACGGGGAATCGGACGAGCAGTACTTC. This chain links TRBV28 with TRBJ2-7; D is tentatively TRBD1 or TRBD2 (5 bases each). CDR1 MDHEN and CDR2 SYDVKM come from the germline V gene. This CDR3 has 15 amino acids. The germline V and J ends were trimmed by 6 bases and 5 bases, with 20 bases remaining between them. Together with reference TRBV28 and TRBJ2-7, the CDR3 gives the full variable domain: DVKVTQSSRYLVKRTGEKVFLECVQDMDHENMFWYRQDPGLGLRLIYFSYDVKMKEKGDIPEGYSVSREKKERFSLILESASTNQTSMYLCASSPGNGESDEQYFGPGTRLTVT.

Many counts were recorded for this clonotype. The chain couples TRBV7-8 to TRBJ2-2, with TRBD1 matching 7 bases. With V trimmed by 5 bases and J by 0 bases, 3 bases remained unmatched. The CDR3 spans 15 residues. Germline V gene sequence: CDR1 SGHVS, CDR2 FQNEAQ. The CDR3 DNA reads TGTGCCAGCAGCCCAGGACAGGCGAACACCGGGGAGCTGTTTTTT. Residues: CASSPGQANTGELFF.

The gene calls are TRBV5-4 and TRBJ1-2; D perhaps matches TRBD1 (5 bases). Trimming removed 4 bases at V and 4 bases at J, with 14 bases between. The CDR3 runs 14 residues. Germline values: CDR1 SGHNT, CDR2 YYREEE (reference sequence). The CDR3 DNA is TGTGCCAGCAGCCGCCAGGGAACAGTCTATGGCTACACCTTC. It translates to CASSRQGTVYGYTF.

This clonotype was detected a few times. This chain links TRBV30 with TRBJ2-7, with TRBD2 as a possible D gene (6 bases). Germline V gives CDR1 GTSNPN, CDR2 SVGIG (reference sequence). This CDR3 comprises 12 residues. The V gene lost 4 bases and the J gene lost 5 bases, with 12 bases spanning the gap. The CDR3 spells CAWKGTSHEQYF. The CDR3 nucleotides are TGTGCCTGGAAGGGAACTAGCCACGAGCAGTACTTC.

This clonotype has ten or more counts. The rearrangement links TRBV19 to TRBJ2-7, with D perhaps TRBD2 (5 bases). V lost 5 bases to trimming and J lost 3 bases, with 14 bases between them. Germline V lookup: CDR1 LNHDA, CDR2 SQIVND (reference sequence). The CDR3 totals 14 residues. The CDR3: CASSPGPSGYEQYF. Written as DNA, the CDR3 is TGTGCCAGTAGTCCCGGGCCCAGCGGCTACGAGCAGTACTTC.

The gene calls are TRBV4-1 and TRBJ1-3; tentative D call: TRBD1 (6 bases). The CDR3 sequence is 20 residues long. Trimming cost V 1 base and J 1 base, with 23 bases left between them. Per germline, CDR1 MGHRA and CDR2 YSYEKL. In DNA form, the CDR3 reads TGCGCCAGCAGCCAAGGCGGCACAGGGACGGTCTTCTCTTCTGGAAACACCATATATTTT. It yields the protein CASSQGGTGTVFSSGNTIYF.